This paragraph covers one TCR beta chain sequence. The source of the sample is a study of blood T cell repertoires in COVID-19. Authors' processing steps: How many nucleated cells were present was estimated from reference gene primer amplification. Measured with immunoSEQ multiplex PCR; TCRdb has only the in-frame clones, and not every one. V, J and clone size derive from that table, while D and trimming were established from the DNA sequence. Of 44,000 or so clones in the sample, 83% were seen once. Germline CDR1 reads MNHEY; CDR2 reads SVGEGT. The V end lost 6 bases, the J end lost 6 bases, and 15 bases lay between the germline ends. The CDR3 spans 13 residues.

The sequence derives from a man aged 80 or over in a cohort sampled during active COVID-19. Material: peripheral blood. The chain is built from TRBV6-2 or TRBV6-3 and TRBJ2-7; D remains ambiguous. The CDR3 nucleotides read TGTGCCAGCAGCCCAGCAGGAAGTTTCGAGCAGTACTTC. It is translated as CASSPAGSFEQYF.